The TCR beta chain described here comes from a study of cytomegalovirus exposure and HLA in healthy donors listed by TCRdb under 2017. Concerning the study at large: An earlier analysis of around 600 of the donors reported approximately 300 Gb of sequence data and 117 million unique TCR beta sequences from about 200 million T cells. Around 320 gigabases of sequencing data and tens of millions of unique TCR sequences were included in an early release covering 500 to 750 HLA-typed donors. In addition to the first cohort of approximately 670 subjects, a separate validation cohort of 100 to 150 different subjects was used. A later genetic analysis used genome-wide SNP genotypes for about 65% of the roughly 700 donors, treating that subset as a discovery cohort. Donor age, sex, ethnicity and CMV serostatus were collected together with the repertoire data. Using immunosequencing, the study profiled T cell repertoires from roughly 650 subjects and related those repertoires to cytomegalovirus serostatus. All discovery cohort repertoires had been generated on a single sequencing platform. Of the 300 to 450 genotyped donors, over 70% fell in the genetic ancestry cluster associated with self-reported Caucasian donors. To study patterns of TCR occurrence, a later analysis re-analyzed previously published TCR beta repertoires from under 750 donors and added high-resolution HLA genotyping. The study combined high-throughput TCR immunosequencing, statistical association of individual TCRs with disease status, and machine learning to predict cytomegalovirus infection status. The study aimed to test whether cataloging public T cell receptors could reveal signatures of past pathogen exposure. Across some 400 genotyped donors of the cohort, an average of 235,054 unique TCR beta nucleotide sequences per donor were sequenced, and 15% to 20% of those sequences were non-productive. The number of donors typed differed by locus, with roughly 620-630 for A, B, C, DRB1 and DQB1, roughly 520 for DQA1, nearly 610 for DPA1, and 472 for DPB1. Rather than drawing on any new phenotypic data, the later analysis identified candidate immune exposures from TCR beta sequences and the way those sequences occurred across donors. About 5 DR-DQ haplotypes were handled as single units for association and clustering, since linkage in the cohort was strong. An earlier analysis of 587 of the donors used high-throughput TCR beta sequencing to judge whether each TCR beta V gene segment behaved as functional or pseudogenic. HLA typing covered class I and class II loci at four-digit resolution. What the study reported, not specific to this receptor: Linkage disequilibrium might explain the correlated functional status among segregating V segments, but an unknown experimental factor could not be excluded. In a later genetic analysis, fewer N-insertions in productive TCRs were reported among donors in an Asian-associated ancestry cluster than the roughly 700-donor mean. A later analysis reported that several top co-occurrence clusters appeared linked to parvovirus B19, influenza, CMV and Epstein-Barr virus. In a later genetic analysis, a missense DCLRE1C variant was associated with V-gene and J-gene trimming of TCR beta chains, and the association was replicated in an independent cohort. For the cohort, immune exposure information was limited to CMV serostatus. Because some donors lacked HLA typing at each locus, the association tests relied only on the typed subset. In the study, approximately 150 TCR beta chains were listed as associated with cytomegalovirus. In a later analysis, most CMV-associated TCR beta chains were found to appear HLA-restricted, with HLA associations seemingly driven largely by CMV exposure. When HLA alleles, especially DR and DQ, strongly co-occurred, TCR associations were difficult to assign to individual alleles. The classifier was reported to diagnose cytomegalovirus status with high specificity and sensitivity in both the original and validation cohorts. Specific HLA alleles were associated with 15,000 to 20,000 TCR beta sequences at a false discovery rate of 0.05 in a later analysis. Some IMGT-functional V segments, including TRBV6-2 and TRBV6-3, could not be told apart with the 87-base-pair reads, so those segments were excluded. A further reported finding was that TCR beta sequences accurately predicted the HLA-A and HLA-B alleles for most subjects in the first cohort. Roughly uniform sequencing depth across donors was assumed in presence/absence analyses, although this assumption may not hold. In a later analysis, the rate of TCR association differed among HLA loci, with DRB1 alleles having the most associated TCRs and HLA-C alleles having the fewest. It was suggested by the authors that the approach could potentially be generalized to other disease states and immunological phenotypes. In vitro tests confirmed that a few of the cytomegalovirus-associated TCR beta chains recognize cytomegalovirus antigens. A later analysis found that HLA-associated TCR beta chains were more clonally expanded and had lower generation probabilities than equally common non-associated chains. Seventeen rarely observed V segments, including chromosome 9 orphons, were excluded from the earlier analysis of several hundred of the donors because counts were too low. The sequencing pipeline was judged likely to have produced a cluster of highly shared sequence variants as a technical artifact. In an earlier analysis of around 600 of the donors, most TCR beta V segments appeared in productive rearrangements about 87% or about 30% of the time, broadly matching IMGT annotations. Across donors, most TCR sequences were observed very rarely, whereas some public TCRs were present in many individuals. This cohort had only TCR beta chains sequenced, and the lack of alpha or paired-chain data limited which features could be detected.

The junction shows trimming of 5 bases on V and 0 bases on J, plus 10 bases between the germline ends. Measured from the cysteine to the phenylalanine, the CDR3 is 14 residues long. Left in the record is the CDR3 DNA by itself, 42 bases read in frame from the first base. The germline V gene encodes CDR1 MGHDK and CDR2 SYGVNS. Libraries were prepared through the immunoSEQ multiplex PCR assay. A mixture of 60 forward primers for TCR Vbeta segments and 13 reverse primers for TCR Jbeta segments was used in the multiplex PCR. The CDR3 region of rearranged TCR beta genes was amplified from genomic DNA with a multiplex PCR assay. The amplified TCR beta libraries were sequenced on the Illumina HiSeq System as 87-base-pair reads. The paper's data handling went like this. In a later analysis, tens of millions of unique TCR beta chains were counted across the approximately 640 repertoires, and some 10 million of these chains were shared by at least two donors. To remove PCR and sequencing errors, raw reads were error-corrected and collapsed into unique sequences using a nearest-neighbor algorithm that merged closely related sequences. To assign V, D and J gene segments, CDR3 sequences were aligned to IMGT reference sequences. Each retained sequence needed at least a six-nucleotide match to both a V gene segment and a J gene segment. A rearrangement was called productive if the CDR3 had no stop codons and remained in frame with V and J, and every other rearrangement was called non-productive. Following IMGT convention, CDR3 was defined as the stretch from the second conserved V-encoded cysteine up to the conserved J-encoded phenylalanine. In an earlier analysis of 500 to 650 of the donors, sequences lacking an unambiguous match to a single V gene segment were excluded. In an earlier analysis of more than 500 of the donors, a V segment was called functional when productive rearrangements were above 56.7%, and segregating when the standard deviation between donors exceeded 5%. A statistical classification framework was developed to diagnose cytomegalovirus status using the catalog of TCR beta chain sequences. V and J gene assignment, in a later analysis, came from comparing TCR nucleotide sequences with IMGT/GENE-DB human TR gene sequences. A later analysis assigned CDR3 sequences and most-parsimonious VDJ recombination scenarios with the TCRdist pipeline. In a later analysis, each TCR beta chain was defined by its CDR3 amino acid sequence together with its V-gene family, and reads lacking a unique V-gene family were excluded. A later analysis removed 550 to 700 highly shared, low-generation-probability nucleotide sequences to deal with suspected cross-contamination and a sequencing artifact. A later analysis calculated a clonal expansion index for each public chain from normalized within-repertoire ranks of inferred template counts. In a later analysis, generation probabilities were computed with a VDJ recombination model fitted to out-of-frame rearrangements, and the resulting probabilities were checked against IGoR. In a later analysis, TCR-TCR, TCR-HLA and TCR-CMV co-occurrence was scored with hypergeometric tests, and a repertoire-size bias correction was applied to TCR pairs. In a later analysis, false discovery rates were estimated by permuting HLA or CMV assignments 20 times. In a later analysis, co-occurring TCRs were grouped using DBSCAN, and TCRdist sequence similarity was added for clustering within HLA-allele-positive subsets. For co-occurrence clustering, repertoires with fewer than 30,000 or more than 120,000 public chains were excluded, along with about five repertoires with anomalous nucleotide sharing. TCRdb carries this immuneACCESS record with in-frame sequences only. Its versions omit some clonotypes, under half of them owing to an unresolved V gene in the studies checked, with the rest unexplained. V, J and clone size reflect that table, while D and trimming were determined from the DNA. This sample's table carries about 200,000 clones. 6.5% of the sample belongs to the ten largest clones.

The cohort consisted of hundreds of healthy bone marrow donors. At the time of sampling, every cohort member was nominally healthy, though immune exposures that went unrecorded were likely present. The donor was CMV seronegative and belonged to the group of more than 300 seronegative cohort members. Each donor provided a peripheral blood sample, and peripheral blood mononuclear cells were used for TCR beta sequencing. Genomic DNA was extracted from the blood cell samples with the Qiagen DNeasy Blood Extraction Kit. To note about this clone: There is no known antigen for this receptor.

The chain employs TRBV25-1 and TRBJ1-1, and perhaps TRBD1 as D gene, on 5 matching bases. The TCR was taken from a man aged 25 to 40 in good health and CMV-seronegative. The sequencing input was PBMCs. The sequenced DNA is TGTGCCAGCAGTAAGTCGGGGGTGAACACTGAAGCTTTCTTT. This gives the protein CASSKSGVNTEAFF. Outside the CDR3, residues come from the reference TRBV25-1 and TRBJ1-1 proteins, so the full variable domain is: EADIYQTPRYLVIGTGKKITLECSQTMGHDKMYWYQQDPGMELHLIHYSYGVNSTEKGDLSSESTVSRIRTEHFPLTLESARPSHTSQYLCASSKSGVNTEAFFGQGTRLTVV.